These 14 T cell receptor beta chains were all obtained from the same sample, sequenced in a study of lymphopenia after photon versus proton radiotherapy. Libraries were prepared by immunoSEQ multiplex PCR; TCRdb keeps only in-frame clonotypes and omits some of them. The sample records 70,000 or so clones, just under 95% being singletons. The sample here was peripheral blood, taken from a patient treated with photon-based radiotherapy. The receptors shown here come from a woman between 40 and 50 years old with cholangiocarcinoma.

The V and J genes are TRBV11-2 and TRBJ1-1; D gene unclear. Per the germline V gene, CDR1 is SGHAT and CDR2 is FQNNGV. There are 13 residues in the CDR3. Trimming shortened V by 1 base and J by 6 bases, and 9 bases separated the two germline ends. CDR3 sequence (DNA): TGTGCCAGCAGCTTAGGGTCGACTCCTGAAGCTTTCTTT. Residues: CASSLGSTPEAFF. Based on the CDR3 plus reference TRBV11-2 and TRBJ1-1, the full variable domain is EAGVAQSPRYKIIEKRQSVAFWCNPISGHATLYWYQQILGQGPKLLIQFQNNGVVDDSQLPKDRFSAERLKGVDSTLKIQPAKLEDSAVYLCASSLGSTPEAFFGQGTRLTVV.

This chain uses TRBV6-6 with TRBJ2-7, with a weak D call TRBD1 (6 bases). Between the trimmed V and J ends, which lost 6 bases and 1 base, there was a span of 16 bases. This CDR3 comprises 15 residues. Germline loops: CDR1 MNHNY, CDR2 SVGAGI (reference sequence). In DNA form, the CDR3 reads TGTGCCAGCAGGACGGGACAACTCCCTTCCTACGAGCAGTACTTC. Its protein product is CASRTGQLPSYEQYF.

The chain is built from TRBV6-6 and TRBJ1-1; D is possibly TRBD1 (5 bases). The germline CDR1 and CDR2 sequences are MNHNY and SVGAGI (reference sequence). The CDR3 is 13 residues long. The V and J ends lost 5 bases and 6 bases respectively, with 13 bases between them. The CDR3 spells CASSGTFGSEAFF. In DNA, the CDR3 is TGTGCCAGCAGTGGGACCTTCGGATCTGAAGCTTTCTTT.

The gene calls are TRBV29-1 and TRBJ1-2, with 8 bases aligning to TRBD1. Germline V gene lookup returns CDR1 SQVTM and CDR2 ANQGSEA. The junction had 1 base not matched to a gene; V was cut back by 0 bases and J by 7 bases. The CDR3 totals 12 residues. In nucleotides, the CDR3 is TGCAGCGTTGAAGATACAGGGGGTGGCTACACCTTC. The encoded protein is CSVEDTGGGYTF.

The genes are TRBV7-9 and TRBJ1-4; no firm D call. The CDR3 is 16 residues long. Looked up from germline, CDR1 is SEHNR and CDR2 is FQNEAQ (reference sequence). V was cut by 0 bases and J by 2 bases, with 10 bases left in between. The CDR3 DNA sequence: TGTGCCAGCAGCTTAGCGCTAAGAGGGACTAATGAAAAACTGTTTTTT. Protein sequence: CASSLALRGTNEKLFF.

The V gene is TRBV15, the J gene TRBJ1-6; TRBD1 is a possible D gene (5 bases). Germline CDR1 is LNHNV and CDR2 is YYDKDF (reference sequence). This CDR3 has 18 amino acids. V was clipped by 0 bases and J by 0 bases, with 12 bases between them. The CDR3 is CATSRDPPGGSYNSPLHF. The CDR3 DNA reads as TGTGCCACCAGCAGAGACCCCCCCGGGGGCTCCTATAATTCACCCCTCCACTTT.

The rearrangement joins TRBV2 to TRBJ1-2; 7 positions agree with TRBD1. The CDR3 is made up of 15 amino acids. The ends lost 3 bases at V and 0 bases at J; junction bases unmatched: 4. CDR1 SNHLY and CDR2 FYNNEI come from the germline V gene. The CDR3: CASSDRDRANYGYTF. Here the CDR3 DNA reads TGTGCCAGCAGTGACCGGGACAGAGCTAACTATGGCTACACCTTC.

The V and J genes are TRBV5-6 and TRBJ1-5, with unresolved D. The V end was cut by 1 base, the J end by 0 bases, with 17 bases between. The CDR3 sequence is 18 residues long. Germline V lookup: CDR1 SGHDT, CDR2 YYEEEE. The CDR3 DNA reads TGTGCCAGCAGCTTGAAATACGCGTTCAGTAATAGCAATCAGCCCCAGCATTTT. Translated, it gives CASSLKYAFSNSNQPQHF.

The CDR3 spells CASRGTGGNTEAFF. CDR3 coding DNA: TGTGCCAGCAGGGGGACAGGGGGCAATACTGAAGCTTTCTTT. The chain couples TRBV2 to TRBJ1-1, with 12 bases identical to TRBD1. This CDR3 spans 14 amino acids. Trimming cost V 6 bases and J 5 bases; bases outside gene matches: 4. Looked up from germline, CDR1 is SNHLY and CDR2 is FYNNEI.

This clone was seen only a few times. The V call is TRBV4-2, the J call TRBJ2-7; D ambiguous. Deletions cut 0 bases from V and 1 base from J, with 7 bases between. The CDR3 extends over 14 amino acids. Germline V gene sequence: CDR1 LGHNA, CDR2 YNFKEQ. The CDR3 DNA reads as TGTGCCAGCAGCCAAGATCAAACATCCTACGAGCAGTACTTC. Translating it yields CASSQDQTSYEQYF.

This rearrangement joins TRBV5-1 to TRBJ2-7, with D perhaps TRBD1 (6 bases). The CDR3 length is 15 residues. The germline gives CDR1 SGHRS, CDR2 YFSETQ. The V gene lost 1 base and the J gene lost 4 bases, with 15 bases spanning the gap. This chain's CDR3 is CASSLQGSEGYEQYF. Written as DNA, the CDR3 is TGCGCCAGCAGCTTGCAGGGGTCTGAAGGGTACGAGCAGTACTTC.

The V call is TRBV30, the J call TRBJ1-2; 7 bases are a match to TRBD1. Germline trimming cut 5 bases from V and 1 base from J; bases unmatched to any gene: 7. The CDR3 extends over 14 amino acids. From germline, CDR1 is GTSNPN and CDR2 SVGIG (reference sequence). CDR3 residues: CAWRRGYNNYGYTF. For the CDR3, the DNA is TGTGCCTGGCGCAGGGGGTACAATAACTATGGCTACACCTTC.

In its sample, this clone was seen a few times. The V and J genes are TRBV15 and TRBJ2-7, with a weak D call TRBD2 (6 bases). The V and J ends lost 6 bases and 2 bases respectively, with 14 bases between them. This CDR3 spans 14 amino acids. Germline V gene lookup returns CDR1 LNHNV and CDR2 YYDKDF (reference sequence). As DNA, the CDR3 is TGTGCCACCAGTATGGAGGGAGGAACCTACGAGCAGTACTTC. Translated: CATSMEGGTYEQYF. Full variable domain (outside the CDR3, taken from reference TRBV15 and TRBJ2-7): DAMVIQNPRYQVTQFGKPVTLSCSQTLNHNVMYWYQQKSSQAPKLLFHYYDKDFNNEADTPDNFQSRRPNTSFCFLDIRSPGLGDTAMYLCATSMEGGTYEQYFGPGTRLTVT.

The V and J genes are TRBV27 and TRBJ2-7; perhaps TRBD2 as D (6 bases). Germline CDR1 reads MNHEY; CDR2 reads SMNVEV (reference sequence). Deletions cut 2 bases from V and 6 bases from J, with 17 bases between. CDR3 length: 15 amino acids. CDR3 region: CASSLTGLMSIEQYF. In nucleotides, the CDR3 is TGTGCCAGCAGTTTAACAGGACTAATGTCGATCGAGCAGTACTTC.